Below are 13 T cell receptor beta chains sequenced from a single sample in a study of T cell responses to AZD1222 COVID-19 vaccine. Clones were read by immunoSEQ multiplex PCR, and TCRdb kept only the in-frame ones, dropping some. The sample includes under 110,000 clones, 85% to 90% seen only once; the top ten take approximately 5%. Sequenced material: peripheral blood, taken on day 0 of AZD1222 vaccination. These receptors were collected from an adult in good health.

V is TRBV30 and J is TRBJ2-7; D perhaps matches TRBD2 (6 bases). Germline CDR1 is GTSNPN and CDR2 is SVGIG (reference sequence). The CDR3 runs to 13 residues. The germline V and J ends were trimmed by 5 bases and 5 bases, with 16 bases remaining between them. The CDR3 spells CAWDSGTGNEQYF. CDR3 in DNA: TGTGCCTGGGATTCCGGGACTGGGAACGAGCAGTACTTC.

The chain joins TRBV7-8 to TRBJ2-4; unclear D gene. There are 13 residues in the CDR3. Trimming took 4 bases from V and 6 from J, leaving 10 bases between them. The germline V gene encodes CDR1 SGHVS and CDR2 FQNEAQ. CDR3: CASSSPGGNIQYF. The CDR3 DNA is TGTGCCAGCAGCTCCCCCGGTGGAAACATTCAGTACTTC.

The genes are TRBV2 and TRBJ1-3; a weak D match, TRBD1 (5 bases). With 0 bases removed from V and 7 bases from J, the gap between germline ends came to 16 bases. There are 16 residues in the CDR3. Looked up from germline, CDR1 is SNHLY and CDR2 is FYNNEI. This chain's CDR3 is CASSEANGPWGNTIYF. In DNA, the CDR3 is TGTGCCAGCAGTGAAGCAAACGGGCCTTGGGGGAACACCATATATTTT.

V is TRBV28 and J is TRBJ1-6; D remains ambiguous. The ends were cut back, 5 bases at V and 10 bases at J, with 18 bases in the middle. The CDR3 has 15 amino acids. Per germline, CDR1 MDHEN and CDR2 SYDVKM. The CDR3 DNA is TGTGCCAGCAGTGGGAATCGGGAGGGATACTCACCCCTCCACTTT. This sequence encodes CASSGNREGYSPLHF.

The genes are TRBV18 and TRBJ2-2, with 10 bases identical to TRBD1. Germline CDR1 reads KGHSH; CDR2 reads LQKENI. Germline trimming cut 5 bases from V and 0 bases from J; bases unmatched to any gene: 6. This CDR3 is 17 amino acids long. The CDR3 DNA reads TGTGCCAGCTCAATACGGGACAGGGGTTCGAACACCGGGGAGCTGTTTTTT. It translates to CASSIRDRGSNTGELFF. Variable domain in full (rest from reference TRBV18 and TRBJ2-2): NAGVMQNPRHLVRRRGQEARLRCSPMKGHSHVYWYRQLPEEGLKFMVYLQKENIIDESGMPKERFSAEFPKEGPSILRIQQVVRGDSAAYFCASSIRDRGSNTGELFFGEGSRLTVL.

V usage is TRBV6-5 and J usage is TRBJ2-7; D is ambiguous. CDR3 length: 14 residues. V was clipped by 2 bases and J by 3 bases, with 11 bases between them. Germline V CDR1 and CDR2: MNHEY, SVGAGI. The CDR3 is CASSYRASGYEQYF. CDR3 nucleotide sequence: TGTGCCAGCAGTTACAGGGCTTCGGGCTACGAGCAGTACTTC.

With regard to this clone: The conserved phenylalanine or tryptophan is not found at the CDR3 terminus, so this likely reflects a read error. The limits of the CDR3 on the DNA are not certain, so only TCRdb's listed CDR3 is given. The V and J genes are TRBV9 and TRBJ2-2; the table's D call, TRBD2, has no DNA check behind it. The germline V gene encodes CDR1 SGDLS and CDR2 YYNGEE. The CDR3 is 11 amino acids in total, end residues counted. CDR3 amino acids: CASEPGGTSGV.

The rearrangement joins TRBV2 to TRBJ2-3; 8 bases line up with TRBD2. After removal of 5 bases from V and 6 bases from J, the junction contained 10 bases not matched to a gene. Looked up from germline, CDR1 is SNHLY and CDR2 is FYNNEI. This CDR3 has 15 amino acids. The CDR3 loop reads CASSLLSGSPDTQYF. The DNA for the CDR3 is TGTGCCAGCAGTCTCTTAAGCGGGAGCCCCGATACGCAGTATTTT.

The CDR3 reads CASSFKGSQPQHF. The CDR3, as DNA: TGTGCCAGCAGTTTTAAGGGTTCCCAGCCCCAGCATTTT. V and J are TRBV12-3 or TRBV12-4 and TRBJ1-5, with D unclear. The V end lost 3 bases, the J end lost 7 bases, and 10 bases lay between the germline ends. CDR3 length equals 13 residues.

To note about this clone: This specimen includes other DNA sequences encoding the same CDR3. This sequence joins TRBV6-6 and TRBJ1-5; no clear D. Trimming took off 2 bases at V and 0 bases at J, with 5 bases between the two ends. In germline, CDR1 is MNHNY, CDR2 SVGAGI (reference sequence). The CDR3 length is 14 residues. The CDR3 DNA reads as TGTGCCAGCAGTTACAGTAGTAGCAATCAGCCCCAGCATTTT. Translated: CASSYSSSNQPQHF.

The chain joins TRBV5-5 to TRBJ1-2; D is unclear. Germline V gene data show CDR1 as SGHKS and CDR2 as YYEKEE (reference sequence). The CDR3 runs 15 residues. The germline V and J ends were trimmed by 0 bases and 0 bases, with 9 bases remaining between them. The CDR3 spells CASSLALEANYGYTF. The CDR3 DNA is TGTGCCAGCAGCTTGGCTTTGGAAGCTAACTATGGCTACACCTTC.

The chain uses TRBV10-3 and TRBJ2-1; weak D call: TRBD1 (5 bases). This CDR3 has 14 residues. Germline-derived CDR1 and CDR2 are ENHRY and SYGVKD. V was trimmed by 3 bases and J by 8 bases, leaving 14 bases between them. The CDR3 coding sequence is TGTGCCATCAGTGATCTGGGGCTCCAGGATGAGCAGTTCTTC. It codes for CAISDLGLQDEQFF.

In this sample, this clone turned up a few times. The chain is built from TRBV18 and TRBJ1-2; a possible D gene is TRBD1 (6 bases). The V end was cut by 3 bases, the J end by 8 bases, with 13 bases between. In germline, CDR1 is KGHSH, CDR2 LQKENI. The length of the CDR3 is 13 residues. The CDR3 loop is CASSPDSDGGYTF. DNA of the CDR3: TGTGCCAGCTCACCGGACAGCGATGGAGGCTACACCTTC.